This is a list of T cell receptor beta chains from one sample in a study of post-analysis software for immune sequencing data. TCRdb re-called the PCR reads with MiXCR, one entry per CDR3 protein. The sample lists some 690,000 distinct CDR3 sequences, about 60% seen once, with over 9% in the top ten. Sequenced: blood. The receptors derive from a girl aged 2-10 years with multiple sclerosis. Both conserved end residues are part of each CDR3. A D gene is named only where the DNA matches it firmly. The listing skips clone size in some rows; elsewhere it reads once, few, many or a size class.

j_call clone_size d_call v_call cdr3_aa
TRBJ1-5 once TRBD1 TRBV20-1 CSARDPRQGDSGPQHF
TRBJ1-4 NA TRBD1 TRBV7-9 CASSPPGTGVEKLFF
TRBJ1-2 NA TRBD1 TRBV6-5 CASSYSGRRDSPRRDGYTF
NA NA TRBD2 TRBV11-2 CASSPGTSGGSETQYF
TRBJ2-1 NA TRBD2 TRBV11-2 CASSARGGGGYNEQFF
TRBJ2-3 NA TRBD2 TRBV7-2 CASRLRGSTDTQYF
TRBJ2-5 few NA TRBV6-5 CASSYGQGETQYF
TRBJ2-3 NA TRBD1 TRBV20-1 CSADGQASTDTQYF
TRBJ2-7 NA TRBD1 TRBV7-9 CASSPGQGQSYEQYF
TRBJ2-3 few TRBD1 TRBV20-1 CSASAGGLYSRTDMQYF
TRBJ1-2 few NA TRBV24-1 CATSDSPSYGYTF
TRBJ1-1 many NA TRBV10-1 CASSDPGNTEAFF
TRBJ2-5 NA NA TRBV5-1 CASSLEDYKTQYF
TRBJ2-1 NA TRBD2 TRBV12-3/TRBV12-4 CASSWTSPPGEQFF
TRBJ2-1 NA TRBD2 TRBV6-1 CASSATSGVGEQFF
TRBJ2-7 NA TRBD2 TRBV2 CASRGEREYYEQYF
TRBJ2-1 NA NA TRBV20-1 CSARDPGTHDEQFF
TRBJ2-7 NA TRBD2 TRBV15 CATSGLAGGPRSYEQYF
TRBJ2-1 NA TRBD2 TRBV4-2 CASSQDLAGVREQFF
TRBJ1-5 once NA TRBV2 CASSERGFGPQHF
TRBJ2-5 NA TRBD2 TRBV20-1 CSAHYLASGYNEQYF
TRBJ2-1 once TRBD2 TRBV13 CASSPTEGRGGPYNEQFF
TRBJ2-2 NA TRBD2 TRBV20-1 CSARPPGLAGEDAGELFF
TRBJ2-1 few TRBD2 TRBV10-2 CASSESGLAGVLGDEQFF
TRBJ2-7 NA NA TRBV20-1 CSASRTGASYEQYF
TRBJ2-1 once NA TRBV6-1 CASSESGRRVYNEQFF
TRBJ2-3 NA NA TRBV7-2 CASSLGQKGDTQYF
TRBJ1-2 NA NA TRBV7-2 CASSLEDRGQYYGYTF
TRBJ2-7 NA NA TRBV25-1 CASNIAGYEQYF
TRBJ2-6 NA NA TRBV12-3/TRBV12-4 CASKTAGPGANVLTF
TRBJ2-1 NA TRBD2 TRBV29-1 CSVGPFSGSTDNEQFF
TRBJ2-2 NA NA TRBV6-6 CASSYLGDGGTGELFF
TRBJ2-7 NA NA TRBV25-1 CASSPNDQNSYEQYF
TRBJ2-1 NA TRBD2 TRBV3-1 CASSRRLAGGYNEQFF
TRBJ2-5 once TRBD2 TRBV3-1 CASSSNPGGQETQYF
TRBJ2-1 NA NA TRBV10-3 CAISGIIGTDNEQFF
TRBJ2-1 NA TRBD1 TRBV24-1 CATSDSGQDGNEQFF
TRBJ2-3 NA TRBD2 TRBV5-1 CASSLALAGGPPTSTDTRYF
NA NA TRBD2 TRBV2 CASSEGRGGRETQYF
TRBJ2-7 few TRBD1 TRBV4-1 CASSGTGTGRYEQYF
TRBJ2-4 once NA TRBV2 CASLAQGAKNIQYF
TRBJ2-1 NA NA TRBV3-1 CASSQSRRNEQFF
TRBJ1-1 once NA TRBV5-1 CASSVDLLQNTEAFF